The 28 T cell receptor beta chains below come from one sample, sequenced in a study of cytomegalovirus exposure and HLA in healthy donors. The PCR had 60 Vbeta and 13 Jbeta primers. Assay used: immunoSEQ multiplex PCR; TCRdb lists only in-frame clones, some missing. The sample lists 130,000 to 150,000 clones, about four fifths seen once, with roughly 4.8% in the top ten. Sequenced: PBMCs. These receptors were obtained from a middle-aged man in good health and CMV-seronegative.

CDR3 sequence reads: CASSEGRERTAGNTIYF. CDR3 bases: TGTGCCAGTAGTGAGGGCAGGGAGAGGACAGCTGGAAACACCATATATTTT. This chain connects TRBV19 to TRBJ1-3; the D gene is possibly TRBD1 (6 bases). Trimming stripped 5 bases from V and 2 bases from J, with 19 bases between. The V gene's germline CDR1 is LNHDA and CDR2 SQIVND (reference sequence). The CDR3 consists of 17 residues.

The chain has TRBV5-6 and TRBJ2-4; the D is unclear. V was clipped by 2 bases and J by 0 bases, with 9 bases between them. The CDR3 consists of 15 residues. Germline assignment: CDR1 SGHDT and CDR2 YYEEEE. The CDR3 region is CASSLDSLAKNIQYF. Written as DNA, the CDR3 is TGTGCCAGCAGCTTAGACTCTCTAGCCAAAAACATTCAGTACTTC.

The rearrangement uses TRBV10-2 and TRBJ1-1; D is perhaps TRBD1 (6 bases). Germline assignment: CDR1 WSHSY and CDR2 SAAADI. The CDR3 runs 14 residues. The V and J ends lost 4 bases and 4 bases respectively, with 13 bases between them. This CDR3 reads CASSVQGRSTEAFF. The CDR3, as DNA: TGCGCCAGCAGTGTCCAGGGGCGTAGCACTGAAGCTTTCTTT.

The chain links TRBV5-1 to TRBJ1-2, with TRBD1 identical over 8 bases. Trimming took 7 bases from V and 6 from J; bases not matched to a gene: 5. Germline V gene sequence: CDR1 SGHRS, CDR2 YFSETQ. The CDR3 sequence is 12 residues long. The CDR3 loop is CASAQGADGYTF. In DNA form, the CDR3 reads TGCGCCAGCGCCCAGGGGGCTGATGGCTACACCTTC.

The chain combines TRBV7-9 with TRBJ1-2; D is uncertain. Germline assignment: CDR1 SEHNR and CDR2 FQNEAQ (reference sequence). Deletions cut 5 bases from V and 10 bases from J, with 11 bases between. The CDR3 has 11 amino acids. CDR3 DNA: TGTGCCAGCAGCCGACTAGTAGACTACACCTTC. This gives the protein CASSRLVDYTF.

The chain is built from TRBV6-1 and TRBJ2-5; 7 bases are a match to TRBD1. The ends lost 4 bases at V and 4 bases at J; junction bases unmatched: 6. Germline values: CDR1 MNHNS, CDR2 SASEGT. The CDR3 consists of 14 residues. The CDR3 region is CASSASQGTETQYF. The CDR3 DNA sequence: TGTGCCAGCAGTGCCTCACAGGGGACAGAGACCCAGTACTTC.

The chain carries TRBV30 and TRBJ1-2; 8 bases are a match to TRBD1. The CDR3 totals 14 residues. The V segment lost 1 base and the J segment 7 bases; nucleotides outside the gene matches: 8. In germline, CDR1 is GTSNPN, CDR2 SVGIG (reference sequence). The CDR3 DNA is TGTGCCTGGAGTGAGGGCAGGGGGCTGGGTGGCTACACCTTC. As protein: CAWSEGRGLGGYTF.

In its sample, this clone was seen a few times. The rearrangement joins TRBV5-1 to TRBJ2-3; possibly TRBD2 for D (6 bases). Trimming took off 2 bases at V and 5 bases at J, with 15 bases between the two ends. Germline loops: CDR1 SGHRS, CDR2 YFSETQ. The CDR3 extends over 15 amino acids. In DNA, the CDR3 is TGCGCCAGCAGCTTCGATACGGGACTTCTAGATACGCAGTATTTT. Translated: CASSFDTGLLDTQYF.

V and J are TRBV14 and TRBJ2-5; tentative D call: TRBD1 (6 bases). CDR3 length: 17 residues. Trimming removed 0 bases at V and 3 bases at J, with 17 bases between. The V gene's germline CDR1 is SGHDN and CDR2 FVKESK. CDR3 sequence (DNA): TGTGCCAGCAGCCAAGAGGGAACGTGGGGGCGTGAAGAGACCCAGTACTTC. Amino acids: CASSQEGTWGREETQYF.

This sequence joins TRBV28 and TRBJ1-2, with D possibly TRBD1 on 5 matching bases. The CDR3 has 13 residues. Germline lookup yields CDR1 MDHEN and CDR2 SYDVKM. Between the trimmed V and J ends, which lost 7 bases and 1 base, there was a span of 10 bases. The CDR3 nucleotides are TGTGCCAGCACCCGACAGAGTAACTATGGCTACACCTTC. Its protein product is CASTRQSNYGYTF.

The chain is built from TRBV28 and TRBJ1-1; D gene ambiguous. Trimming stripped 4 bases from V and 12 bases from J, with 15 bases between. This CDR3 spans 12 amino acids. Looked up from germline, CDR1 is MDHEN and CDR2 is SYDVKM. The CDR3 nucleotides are TGTGCCAGCAGTTCGGGCGGGCTTAGGACTTTCTTT. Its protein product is CASSSGGLRTFF. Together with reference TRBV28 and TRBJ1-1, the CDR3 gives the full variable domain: DVKVTQSSRYLVKRTGEKVFLECVQDMDHENMFWYRQDPGLGLRLIYFSYDVKMKEKGDIPEGYSVSREKKERFSLILESASTNQTSMYLCASSSGGLRTFFGQGTRLTVV.

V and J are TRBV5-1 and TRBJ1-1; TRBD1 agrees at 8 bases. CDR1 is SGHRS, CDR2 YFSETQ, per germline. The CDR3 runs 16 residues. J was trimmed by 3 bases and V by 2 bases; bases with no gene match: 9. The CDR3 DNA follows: TGCGCCAGCAGCTTAGTCAGGGGGCAAGGTGACACTGAAGCTTTCTTT. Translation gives CASSLVRGQGDTEAFF.

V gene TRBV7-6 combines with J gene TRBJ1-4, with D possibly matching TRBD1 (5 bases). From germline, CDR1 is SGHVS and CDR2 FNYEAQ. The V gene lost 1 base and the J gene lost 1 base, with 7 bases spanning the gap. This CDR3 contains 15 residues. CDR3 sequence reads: CASSLDRGTNEKLFF. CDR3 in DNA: TGTGCCAGCAGCTTAGATAGGGGAACTAATGAAAAACTGTTTTTT.

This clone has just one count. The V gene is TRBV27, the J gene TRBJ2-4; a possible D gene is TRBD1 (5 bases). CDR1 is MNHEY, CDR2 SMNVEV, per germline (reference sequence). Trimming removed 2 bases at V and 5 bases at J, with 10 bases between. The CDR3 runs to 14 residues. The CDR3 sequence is CASSLTQGQNIQYF. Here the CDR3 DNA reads TGTGCCAGCAGTTTAACGCAGGGTCAAAACATTCAGTACTTC.

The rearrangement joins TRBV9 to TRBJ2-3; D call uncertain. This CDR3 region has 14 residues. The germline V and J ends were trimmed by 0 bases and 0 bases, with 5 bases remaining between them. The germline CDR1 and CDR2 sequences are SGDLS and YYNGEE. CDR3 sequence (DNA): TGTGCCAGCAGCGTAGAAGCGAGCACAGATACGCAGTATTTT. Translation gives CASSVEASTDTQYF.

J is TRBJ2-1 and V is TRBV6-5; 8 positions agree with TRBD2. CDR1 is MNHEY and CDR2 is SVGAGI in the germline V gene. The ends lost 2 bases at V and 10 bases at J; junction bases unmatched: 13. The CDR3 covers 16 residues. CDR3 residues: CASSYGSSAGGREQFF. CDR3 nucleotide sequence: TGTGCCAGCAGTTACGGCAGTTCTGCGGGGGGTAGAGAGCAGTTCTTC.

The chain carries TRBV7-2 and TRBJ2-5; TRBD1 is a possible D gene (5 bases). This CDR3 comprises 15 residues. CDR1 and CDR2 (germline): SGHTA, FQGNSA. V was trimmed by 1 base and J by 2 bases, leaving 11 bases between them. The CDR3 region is CASSLVMGRQETQYF. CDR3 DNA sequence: TGTGCCAGCAGCTTAGTCATGGGGCGGCAAGAGACCCAGTACTTC.

The CDR3, as DNA: TGTGCCAGCAGCCGGACCGGGACATCACGAGGGAATGAGCAGTTCTTC. Its protein product is CASSRTGTSRGNEQFF. The rearrangement uses TRBV5-4 and TRBJ2-1; the D gene is possibly TRBD1 (6 bases). Germline assignment: CDR1 SGHNT and CDR2 YYREEE (reference sequence). V gave up 4 bases and J gave up 7 bases, with 21 bases separating them. The CDR3 covers 16 residues.

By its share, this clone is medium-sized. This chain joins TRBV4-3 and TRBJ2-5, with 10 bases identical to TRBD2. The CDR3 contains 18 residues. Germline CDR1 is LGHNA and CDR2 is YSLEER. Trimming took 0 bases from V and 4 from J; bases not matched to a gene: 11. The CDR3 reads CASSQEPSGGAGRETQYF. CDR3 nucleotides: TGCGCCAGCAGCCAAGAGCCAAGCGGGGGGGCCGGGCGAGAGACCCAGTACTTC.

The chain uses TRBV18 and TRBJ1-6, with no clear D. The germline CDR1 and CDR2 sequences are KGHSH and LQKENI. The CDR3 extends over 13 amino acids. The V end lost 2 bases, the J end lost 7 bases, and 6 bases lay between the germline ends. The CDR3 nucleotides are TGTGCCAGCTCACCAGCGAGGAATTCACCCCTCCACTTT. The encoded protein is CASSPARNSPLHF.

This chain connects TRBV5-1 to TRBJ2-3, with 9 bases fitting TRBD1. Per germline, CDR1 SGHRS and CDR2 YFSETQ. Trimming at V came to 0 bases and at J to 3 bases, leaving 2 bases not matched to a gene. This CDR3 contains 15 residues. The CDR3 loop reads CASSLEGTGTDTQYF. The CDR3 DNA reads TGCGCCAGCAGCTTGGAGGGGACAGGGACAGATACGCAGTATTTT.

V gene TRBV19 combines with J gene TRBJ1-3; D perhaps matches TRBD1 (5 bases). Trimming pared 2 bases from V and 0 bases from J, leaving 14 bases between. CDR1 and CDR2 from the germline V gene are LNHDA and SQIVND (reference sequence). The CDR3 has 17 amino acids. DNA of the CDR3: TGTGCCAGTAGTATATACTCGGTTGACAGCTCTGGAAACACCATATATTTT. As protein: CASSIYSVDSSGNTIYF.

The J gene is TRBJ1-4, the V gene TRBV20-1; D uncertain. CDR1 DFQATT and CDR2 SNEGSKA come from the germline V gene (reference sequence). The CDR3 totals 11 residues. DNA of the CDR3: TGCGGTGGCCACGCAGGTGAAAAACTGTTTTTT. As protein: CGGHAGEKLFF.

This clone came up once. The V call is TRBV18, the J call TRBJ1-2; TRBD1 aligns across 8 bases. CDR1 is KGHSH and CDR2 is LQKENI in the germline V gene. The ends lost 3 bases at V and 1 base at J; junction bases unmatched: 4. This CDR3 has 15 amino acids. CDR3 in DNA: TGTGCCAGCTCACCTGAGACAGGGGATAACTATGGCTACACCTTC. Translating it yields CASSPETGDNYGYTF.

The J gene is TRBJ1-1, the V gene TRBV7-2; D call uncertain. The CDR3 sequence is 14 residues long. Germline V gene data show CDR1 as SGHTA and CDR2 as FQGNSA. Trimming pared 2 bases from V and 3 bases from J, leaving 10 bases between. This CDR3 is CASSLNFYDTEAFF. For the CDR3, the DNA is TGTGCCAGCAGCTTAAACTTTTATGACACTGAAGCTTTCTTT.

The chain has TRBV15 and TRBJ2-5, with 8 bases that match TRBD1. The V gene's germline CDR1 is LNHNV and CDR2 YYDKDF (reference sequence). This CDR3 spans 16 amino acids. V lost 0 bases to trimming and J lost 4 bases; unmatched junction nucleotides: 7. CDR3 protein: CATSREGQGLGETQYF. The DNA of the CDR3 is TGTGCCACCAGCAGAGAAGGACAGGGACTCGGAGAGACCCAGTACTTC.

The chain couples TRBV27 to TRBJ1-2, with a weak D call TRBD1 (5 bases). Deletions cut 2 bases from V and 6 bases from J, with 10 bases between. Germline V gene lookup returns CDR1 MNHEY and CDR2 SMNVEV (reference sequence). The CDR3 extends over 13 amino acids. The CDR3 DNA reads TGTGCCAGCAGTTTAGGGGGACTCGATGGCTACACCTTC. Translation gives CASSLGGLDGYTF.

This CDR3 is CASSLSPGSSYEQYF. DNA of the CDR3: TGCGCCAGCAGCTTGTCTCCGGGTAGCAGCTACGAGCAGTACTTC. This chain uses TRBV5-1 with TRBJ2-7; D gene uncertain. The germline CDR1 and CDR2 sequences are SGHRS and YFSETQ. V was shortened by 1 base and J by 3 bases, with 14 bases between the two germline ends. CDR3 length: 15 residues.